This TCR beta chain was sequenced for a study of cytomegalovirus exposure and HLA in healthy donors. Regarding the study as a whole: Based on reports, TCR beta sequences accurately predicted HLA-A and HLA-B alleles for most subjects.

V was shortened by 0 bases and J by 1 base, with 5 bases between the two germline ends. The CDR3 totals 14 residues. The germline V gene has CDR1 SGHRS and CDR2 YFSETQ. PCR amplification relied on 60 Vbeta primers (plus 13 Jbeta primers). The repertoire was sequenced with immunoSEQ multiplex PCR; TCRdb's copy has only in-frame clones and lacks some. Here the sample spans 200,000 to 250,000 clones, 65% to 80% being singletons. As to this clone: Its antigen is currently unknown. This sample also contains other DNA sequences that code for the same CDR3.

This sequence was found in a girl aged 2-10 years in good health and CMV-seronegative. V usage is TRBV5-1 and J usage is TRBJ1-5; D is unclear. The sample comprised PBMCs. The CDR3 DNA is TGCGCCAGCAGCTTGGGACACAGCAATCAGCCCCAGCATTTT. Translated: CASSLGHSNQPQHF.